The next 8 T cell receptor beta chains were all read from a single sample in a study of blood T cell repertoires in COVID-19. Profiling relied on immunoSEQ multiplex PCR, and the TCRdb table lists in-frame clones only, not all of them. The sample consists of roughly 250,000 clones, roughly nine tenths of them appearing once. Material: PBMCs or T cells enriched from blood (not recorded which). All receptors come from a woman in her 30s with acute COVID-19.

The chain uses TRBV18 and TRBJ1-3; no clear D. Germline V gene lookup returns CDR1 KGHSH and CDR2 LQKENI. V lost 0 bases and J lost 0, with 9 bases in between. The CDR3 is made up of 16 amino acids. The CDR3 loop reads CASSPPWLLSGNTIYF. The CDR3 DNA follows: TGTGCCAGCTCACCACCGTGGCTGCTCTCTGGAAACACCATATATTTT.

The rearrangement joins TRBV2 to TRBJ1-2, with 7 bases that match TRBD1. The germline CDR1 and CDR2 sequences are SNHLY and FYNNEI. This CDR3 has 15 amino acids. J was trimmed by 1 base and V by 2 bases; bases with no gene match: 4. CDR3 amino acids: CASSERQGDNYGYTF. CDR3 bases: TGTGCCAGCAGTGAACGCCAGGGGGATAACTATGGCTACACCTTC.

V is TRBV7-2 and J is TRBJ2-7, with 7 positions matching TRBD2. There are 14 residues in the CDR3. V shed 0 bases and J 3 bases; nucleotides not matched to a gene: 2. Germline V gene lookup returns CDR1 SGHTA and CDR2 FQGNSA. The DNA of the CDR3 is TGTGCCAGCAGCTTAGCCTGGGGGGGCTACGAGCAGTACTTC. Residues: CASSLAWGGYEQYF.

This sequence joins TRBV10-3 and TRBJ1-2; tentatively, D is TRBD1 (5 bases). The CDR3 is 13 amino acids. In germline, CDR1 is ENHRY, CDR2 SYGVKD. V was cut by 7 bases and J by 3 bases, with 12 bases left in between. In nucleotides, the CDR3 is TGTGCCATCAAATCCGCGACAGACTATGGCTACACCTTC. It encodes CAIKSATDYGYTF.

This clone was counted a single time. The chain links TRBV5-4 to TRBJ2-4; D not resolved. Trimming removed 1 base from V and 2 bases from J, with 10 bases in between. The germline CDR1 and CDR2 sequences are SGHNT and YYREEE (reference sequence). This CDR3 has 15 residues. CDR3 DNA: TGTGCCAGCAGCTTGCTTAGCTTTTCCAAAAACATTCAGTACTTC. Translation gives CASSLLSFSKNIQYF.

The chain has TRBV7-8 and TRBJ1-4; tentative D call: TRBD1 (6 bases). Germline CDR1 reads SGHVS; CDR2 reads FQNEAQ. This CDR3 comprises 16 residues. The V end lost 5 bases, the J end lost 7 bases, and 20 bases lay between the germline ends. The CDR3 sequence is CASSPRAPGAGEKLFF. DNA for the CDR3: TGTGCCAGCAGCCCCAGAGCCCCAGGGGCTGGTGAAAAACTGTTTTTT.

The rearrangement uses TRBV6-5 and TRBJ1-4; possibly TRBD1 for D (5 bases). The CDR3 covers 15 residues. V lost 2 bases, J lost 10 bases, and 17 bases lay in between. Germline V gene lookup returns CDR1 MNHEY and CDR2 SVGAGI. Here the CDR3 reads CASSYGQEPGGKLFF. The DNA of the CDR3 is TGTGCCAGCAGTTACGGACAAGAGCCCGGTGGAAAACTGTTTTTT.

The V gene is TRBV12-5, the J gene TRBJ2-1; unclear D gene. The CDR3 extends over 13 amino acids. Germline-derived CDR1 and CDR2 are LGHNT and FRNRAP. With 6 bases removed from V and 8 bases from J, the gap between germline ends came to 14 bases. The chain's CDR3 is CASGRSLGDEQFF. Here the CDR3 DNA reads TGTGCTAGTGGGCGGTCTTTAGGTGATGAGCAGTTCTTC.